A selection of T cell receptor beta chains follows, all from one sample in a study of shared clonotypes between healthy human individuals. The repertoire was sequenced with immunoSEQ multiplex PCR; TCRdb's copy has only in-frame clones and lacks some. The repertoire holds 1,500,000 or so clones, 96% seen once, with roughly 1.2% in the top ten. The sequenced sample consisted of naive CD4+ T cells sorted from blood. The receptor set was obtained from a man aged 25-45 years in good health. The CDR3 runs from the conserved cysteine through the conserved F or W.

TRBV30,CAWSPLETQYF
TRBV5-1,CASSFRGLAGAANTGELFF
TRBV5-4,CASSLGGQGNYEQYF
TRBV5-1,CASSLAARDRGTYEQYF
TRBV12-2,CASRLLDSLTGELFF
TRBV5-1,CASSLGQGRGTGELFF
TRBV28,CASSQLQVQPQHF
TRBV7-9,CASSLGQMNEKLFF
TRBV18,CASSPDRAGVQYF
TRBV21-1,CASSRRYQGGNEQFF
TRBV5-1,CASSHPTGAGRLYGYTF
TRBV7-8,CASSLSDESYEQYF
TRBV2,CASILRSAGGLNEQFF
TRBV7-6,CASSLARGVDTQYF
TRBV28,CASSDHLGSGPNEQYF
TRBV10-1,CASSEWLAEDNEQFF
TRBV5-5,CASSGSSGRGTDTQYF
TRBV5-4,CASSLATSGRRTDTQYF
TRBV5-5,CASSSQGVTEAFF
TRBV18,CASSPGGAETQYF
TRBV25-1,CASSGDERGNQPQHF
TRBV19,CASSRSRTVLTGELFF